These T cell receptor beta chains were read from a single sample in a study of T cell responses to AZD1222 COVID-19 vaccine. Sequencing used immunoSEQ multiplex PCR; TCRdb keeps in-frame clones, though not all of them. The sample lists some 200,000 clones; 80% to 95% were seen once. Sequencing used peripheral blood, obtained 28 days after the second AZD1222 dose. These receptor sequences come from an adult who received the AZD1222 COVID-19 vaccine. Both conserved end residues are part of each CDR3.

j_call v_call cdr3_aa
TRBJ2-3 TRBV9 CASSVVTSGADTQYF
TRBJ2-1 TRBV28 CASSQRAAPGDEQFF
TRBJ2-2 TRBV5-1 CASSGGILTGSNTGELFF
TRBJ1-1 TRBV9 CASSVARQTEAFF
TRBJ2-1 TRBV28 CASSSGQGDVIRSYNEQFF
TRBJ2-7 TRBV3-1/TRBV3-2 CASSQDQVTYEQYF
TRBJ1-1 TRBV5-1 CASSFRTEGRQAFF
TRBJ1-6 TRBV29-1 CSVGSGGRNSPLHF
TRBJ1-1 TRBV9 CASSVANRGEAFF
TRBJ2-2 TRBV27 CASSLMLAASTGELFF
TRBJ2-7 TRBV7-2 CASSLGRLVSPYEQYF